This TCR beta chain emerged from a study of cytomegalovirus exposure and HLA in healthy donors. Study at large: When fewer than 400 donors were genotyped, roughly 82% of them were found to fall in the Caucasian-associated ancestry cluster.

Study-wide points: A few chains linked to CMV were shown in vitro to be specific for CMV antigens. It was in a later analysis that TCR association rates were seen to vary by HLA locus, highest for DRB1 and lowest for HLA-C. Accurate prediction of HLA-A and HLA-B alleles (for most subjects) was reportedly achieved from TCR beta sequences.

The CDR3 sequence is 15 residues long. V trimming: 3 bases; J trimming: 4 bases; junction bases outside the gene matches: 4. Germline assignment: CDR1 SGHAT and CDR2 FQNNGV. This clone showed up just a few times. Its antigen is undetermined. Both 60 Vbeta primers and 13 Jbeta primers went into the PCR. The data were produced by immunoSEQ multiplex PCR, yet TCRdb's version contains in-frame clones alone and is incomplete. The table includes roughly 150,000 clones, less than 10% detected once. The chain uses TRBV11-2 and TRBJ2-2, with TRBD2 identical over 8 bases. The sequencing input was PBMCs. The source is a male donor in good health and CMV-seronegative. CDR3 nucleotide sequence: TGTGCCAGCAGCTTGGACGGGGGGGGCACCGGGGAGCTGTTTTTT. Translated, it gives CASSLDGGGTGELFF.